One T cell receptor (beta chain) is described in this entry. Its antigen is as yet unknown. Resected material from corrective heart surgery provided the thymus tissue analysed. Among the donors, all were healthy Finnish infants having corrective surgery for congenital heart defects. These data belong to a study of human thymus T cells. Study results and limitations: Across thymic and blood repertoires, the usage of V and J genes appeared to be biased. Unrelated individuals were reported by related research to share highly overlapping thymic repertoires.

Trimming stripped 1 base from V and 0 bases from J, with 16 bases between. The CDR3 extends over 18 amino acids. CDR1 LGHNA and CDR2 YSLEER come from the germline V gene. This table comes from immunoSEQ multiplex PCR, and its TCRdb copy is limited to in-frame clones, with some not included. The sample includes roughly 130,000 clones, more than 90% seen only once; the top ten take 0.02% to 0.03%. The sequence derives from a boy in the first two years of life with a congenital heart defect but otherwise immunologically healthy. The chain is built from TRBV4-3 and TRBJ1-3; tentatively, D is TRBD1 (5 bases). Sequences were obtained from thymus tissue. The CDR3 spells CASSQVSGTAYSGNTIYF. The CDR3 DNA reads TGCGCCAGCAGCCAAGTTAGCGGGACGGCTTACTCTGGAAACACCATATATTTT.